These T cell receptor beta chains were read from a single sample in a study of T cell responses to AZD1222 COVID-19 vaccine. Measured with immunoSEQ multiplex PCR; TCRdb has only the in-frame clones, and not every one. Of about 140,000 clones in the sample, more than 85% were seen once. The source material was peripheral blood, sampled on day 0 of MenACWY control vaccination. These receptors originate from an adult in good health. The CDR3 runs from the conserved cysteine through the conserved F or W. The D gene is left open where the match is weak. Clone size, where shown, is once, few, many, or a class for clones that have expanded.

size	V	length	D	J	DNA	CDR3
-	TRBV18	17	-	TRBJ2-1	TGTGCCAGCTCACCGAACAGGATCCGGAGCTCCTACAATGAGCAGTTCTTC	CASSPNRIRSSYNEQFF
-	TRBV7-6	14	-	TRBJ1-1	TGTGCCAGCAGCTTAGGGTCAGTGGGGACTGAAGCTTTCTTT	CASSLGSVGTEAFF
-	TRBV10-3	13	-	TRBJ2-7	TGTGCCATCAGTCCGGAGTCAGCGGGCGAGCAGTACTTC	CAISPESAGEQYF
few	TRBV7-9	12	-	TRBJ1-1	TGTGCCAAGCAAACGGTGGAGGGTGAAGCTTTCTTT	CAKQTVEGEAFF
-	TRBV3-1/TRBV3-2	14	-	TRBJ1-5	TGTGCCAGCAGCCAATCTCTGAGCGGTCAGCCCCAGCATTTT	CASSQSLSGQPQHF
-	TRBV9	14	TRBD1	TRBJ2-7	TGTGCCAGCAGCGACCGGGACAGGGGTGGCGAGCAGTACTTC	CASSDRDRGGEQYF
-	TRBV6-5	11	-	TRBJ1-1	TGTGCCAGCAAGTGGGTGGGGAAAGCTTTCTTT	CASKWVGKAFF
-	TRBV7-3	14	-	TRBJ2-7	TGTGCCAGCAGCTACGACCGACCGCCGAGCGAGCAGTACTTC	CASSYDRPPSEQYF
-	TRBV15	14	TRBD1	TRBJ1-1	TGTGCCATCTCGACAGGGGGGGAGACCACTGAAGCTTTCTTT	CAISTGGETTEAFF
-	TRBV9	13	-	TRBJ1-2	TGTGCCAGCAGCGTATCCCAGCACTATGGCTACACCTTC	CASSVSQHYGYTF
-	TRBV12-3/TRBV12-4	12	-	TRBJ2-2	TGTGCCACTACCAGTCTACCCGGGGAGCTGTTTTTT	CATTSLPGELFF
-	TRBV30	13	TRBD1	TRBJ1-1	TGTGCCTGGTGCACAGGGGTCGGCACTGAAGCTTTCTTT	CAWCTGVGTEAFF
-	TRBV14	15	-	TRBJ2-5	TGTGCCAGCAGCCAAGCCCTGGGGGGGCACGAGACCCAGTACTTC	CASSQALGGHETQYF
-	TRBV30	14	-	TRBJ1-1	TGTGCCTGGAGTGAGGGACATCTGAACACTGAAGCTTTCTTT	CAWSEGHLNTEAFF
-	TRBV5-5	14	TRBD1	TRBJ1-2	TGTGCCAGCAGCTCAAGGGACAGCGATCGGGGCTACACCTTC	CASSSRDSDRGYTF
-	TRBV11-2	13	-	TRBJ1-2	TGTGCCAGCAGCTTAGAGACAAGCTATGGCTACACCTTC	CASSLETSYGYTF
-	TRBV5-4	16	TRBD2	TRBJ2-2	TGTGCCAGCAGCAAACCGGGACTAGCGACCACCGGGGAGCTGTTTTTT	CASSKPGLATTGELFF
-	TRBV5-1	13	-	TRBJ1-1	TGCGCCAGCAGCTTGGCGTCGGACACTGAAGCTTTCTTT	CASSLASDTEAFF
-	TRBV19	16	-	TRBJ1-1	TGTGCCAGTAGTCCCTACCTGAGGGGGGGGAGCACTGAAGCTTTCTTT	CASSPYLRGGSTEAFF
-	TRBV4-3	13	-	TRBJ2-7	TGCGCCAGCAGCCAAGATGGGGGGTACGAGCAGTACTTC	CASSQDGGYEQYF
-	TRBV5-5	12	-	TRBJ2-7	TGTGCCAGCAGCTTGGAAGGTTACGAGCAGTACTTC	CASSLEGYEQYF
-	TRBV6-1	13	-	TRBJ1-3	TGTGCCAGCAGTGAGAACGCGGGAAACACCATATATTTT	CASSENAGNTIYF
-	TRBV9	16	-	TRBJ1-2	TGTGCCAGCAGCGTAGGAGCTGGCGGGGGTCTCTATGGCTACACCTTC	CASSVGAGGGLYGYTF
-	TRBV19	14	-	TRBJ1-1	TGTGCCAGTAGTATAGAGGGGCCGAACACTGAAGCTTTCTTT	CASSIEGPNTEAFF
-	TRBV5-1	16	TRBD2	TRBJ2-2	TGCGCCAGCAGCCCACGGACTAGCGGATTCACCGGGGAGCTGTTTTTT	CASSPRTSGFTGELFF
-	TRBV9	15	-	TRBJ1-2	TGTGCCAGCAGCCCCAAGAGAAGCGAAAACTATGGCTACACCTTC	CASSPKRSENYGYTF
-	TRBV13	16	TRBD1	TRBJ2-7	TGTGCCAGCAGCCTCATCGCCGGGACAGCCTCCTACGAGCAGTACTTC	CASSLIAGTASYEQYF
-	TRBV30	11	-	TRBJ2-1	TGTGCCTGGCGCAAAGAGACAGAGCAGTTCTTC	CAWRKETEQFF
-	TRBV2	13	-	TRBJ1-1	TGTGCCAGCAGAGGACAGCCGAACACTGAAGCTTTCTTT	CASRGQPNTEAFF
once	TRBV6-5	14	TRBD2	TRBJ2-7	TGTGCCAGCAGTCCGGGACTAGCGGGCTACGAGCAGTACTTC	CASSPGLAGYEQYF
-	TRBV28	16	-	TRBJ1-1	TGTGCCAGCAGTTTCCCGAGGGGAGTCCGGGACACTGAAGCTTTCTTT	CASSFPRGVRDTEAFF
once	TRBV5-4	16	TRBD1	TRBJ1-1	TGTGCCAGCAGCTTATTTGACAGGGCCGGTCGGGCTGAAGCTTTCTTT	CASSLFDRAGRAEAFF
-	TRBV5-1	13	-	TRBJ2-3	TGCGCCAGCAACGACAGACCCACAGATACGCAGTATTTT	CASNDRPTDTQYF